The 11 T cell receptor beta chains in this list originate from one sample, sequenced in a study of blood T cell repertoires in COVID-19. Clones were read by immunoSEQ multiplex PCR, and TCRdb kept only the in-frame ones, dropping some. The repertoire has some 300,000 clones, roughly 90% of them found once; the top ten carry around 14%. The sequenced sample consisted of peripheral blood. Source of these receptors: a woman aged 70-85 years with COVID-19, enrolled during active disease.

In this sample, this clone turned up a few times. The chain links TRBV6-1 to TRBJ1-2, with no clear D. The CDR3 runs 13 residues. CDR1 is MNHNS and CDR2 is SASEGT in the germline V gene. Trimming left V 2 bases short and J 0 bases short, with 4 bases between. DNA of the CDR3: TGTGCCAGCAGTGAAATAGCTAACTATGGCTACACCTTC. It encodes CASSEIANYGYTF.

This chain joins TRBV5-1 and TRBJ1-2, with 8 bases fitting TRBD1. After removal of 0 bases from V and 4 bases from J, the junction contained 5 bases not matched to a gene. CDR3 size: 15 residues. The germline V gene has CDR1 SGHRS and CDR2 YFSETQ. The CDR3, as DNA: TGCGCCAGCAGCTTGGGCGGACAGGGAGGCTATGGCTACACCTTC. It specifies CASSLGGQGGYGYTF.

The rearrangement links TRBV7-9 to TRBJ2-5; 7 nucleotides line up with TRBD1. The junction had 5 bases not matched to a gene; V was cut back by 2 bases and J by 5 bases. Germline CDR1 SEHNR, CDR2 FQNEAQ (reference sequence). The CDR3 is 14 amino acids. The CDR3 sequence is CASSLLGTEETQYF. CDR3 nucleotide sequence: TGTGCCAGCAGCTTATTGGGGACAGAGGAGACCCAGTACTTC. Full variable domain (missing parts from reference TRBV7-9 and TRBJ2-5): DTGVSQNPRHKITKRGQNVTFRCDPISEHNRLYWYRQTLGQGPEFLTYFQNEAQLEKSRLLSDRFSAERPKGSFSTLEIQRTEQGDSAMYLCASSLLGTEETQYFGPGTRLLVL.

V and J are TRBV4-1 and TRBJ2-4, with 8 bases lining up with TRBD1. The CDR3 is 15 residues long. CDR1 and CDR2 from the germline V gene are MGHRA and YSYEKL. Trimming took 4 bases from V and 9 from J; bases not matched to a gene: 11. The CDR3 sequence is CASSLIQGGASIQYF. The CDR3 coding sequence is TGCGCCAGCAGCCTTATACAGGGGGGTGCGTCCATTCAGTACTTC.

The CDR3 loop is CASSHSGLAASYEQYF. CDR3 sequence (DNA): TGTGCCAGCAGCCATTCAGGACTAGCGGCTTCCTACGAGCAGTACTTC. The rearrangement uses TRBV5-4 and TRBJ2-7; the match to TRBD2 covers 10 bases. The CDR3 covers 16 residues. The V gene end was trimmed by 4 bases and the J gene end by 1 base; junction bases not matched to a gene: 8. CDR1 is SGHNT, CDR2 YYREEE, per germline (reference sequence).

The chain couples TRBV10-3 to TRBJ1-1, with a possible D match to TRBD1 (5 bases). Per the germline V gene, CDR1 is ENHRY and CDR2 is SYGVKD. Trimming left V 2 bases short and J 3 bases short, with 13 bases between. This CDR3 spans 15 amino acids. The CDR3 DNA is TGTGCCATCAGTGAGGCCCCGATCAGGGACACTGAAGCTTTCTTT. Protein: CAISEAPIRDTEAFF.

The chain recombines TRBV4-2 with TRBJ2-7; TRBD1 is a possible D gene (7 bases). CDR3 size: 15 residues. Germline CDR1 is LGHNA and CDR2 is YNFKEQ. Between the trimmed V and J ends, which lost 1 base and 1 base, there was a span of 11 bases. The CDR3 DNA follows: TGTGCCAGCAGCCAAGGACAGGGAGGTTCCTACGAGCAGTACTTC. This encodes CASSQGQGGSYEQYF.

The chain combines TRBV6-5 with TRBJ1-6, with a tentative D call TRBD1 (6 bases). V gave up 4 bases and J gave up 10 bases, with 17 bases separating them. CDR1 is MNHEY and CDR2 is SVGAGI in the germline V gene. The CDR3 covers 15 residues. The CDR3 sequence: CASSFLTGMYSPLHF. CDR3 DNA sequence: TGTGCCAGCAGTTTCCTAACAGGGATGTACTCACCCCTCCACTTT.

This chain links TRBV18 with TRBJ1-2; D is uncertain. V was clipped by 3 bases and J by 2 bases, with 10 bases between them. CDR3 size: 14 residues. Germline values: CDR1 KGHSH, CDR2 LQKENI. CDR3 sequence: CASSPATRNYGYTF. The CDR3 DNA reads as TGTGCCAGCTCACCGGCCACGAGGAACTATGGCTACACCTTC.

The chain couples TRBV4-3 to TRBJ1-6; no firm D call. The CDR3 loop spans 20 amino acids. V was cut by 1 base and J by 0 bases, with 19 bases left in between. CDR1 is LGHNA, CDR2 YSLEER, per germline. CDR3 coding DNA: TGCGCCAGCAGCCAAGTGGCGACTGCGGCGGGAAGCTCCTATAATTCACCCCTCCACTTT. Translation gives CASSQVATAAGSSYNSPLHF.

The rearrangement links TRBV4-2 to TRBJ1-5; no clear D. Germline V gene data show CDR1 as LGHNA and CDR2 as YNFKEQ. The V end was cut by 3 bases, the J end by 4 bases, with 4 bases between. This CDR3 region has 12 residues. CDR3 nucleotide sequence: TGTGCCAGCAGCCACTTTAATCAGCCCCAGCATTTT. Its translation: CASSHFNQPQHF.